The 20 T cell receptor beta chains in this list originate from one sample, sequenced in a study of OX40 agonist ivuxolimab in advanced cancers. TCRdb keeps only in-frame clones here, not all; method: immunoSEQ multiplex PCR. The repertoire holds approximately 76,000 clones, approximately 86% seen once, with around 0.9% in the top ten. The sequenced sample was CD4+ or CD8+ T cells sorted from blood, obtained in a trial of the OX40 agonist ivuxolimab. These TCRs come from an adult with an advanced solid tumor such as melanoma, head and neck, liver or kidney cancer.

This clone was recorded a few times. The V and J genes are TRBV5-6 and TRBJ2-2; D remains ambiguous. V was clipped by 7 bases and J by 4 bases, with 20 bases between them. The CDR3 runs to 16 residues. Germline V gives CDR1 SGHDT, CDR2 YYEEEE. Here the CDR3 reads CASSQLLGFGTGELFF. CDR3 in DNA: TGTGCCAGCTCACAACTCCTAGGTTTTGGCACCGGGGAGCTGTTTTTT.

The J gene is TRBJ1-5, the V gene TRBV10-3; D remains unclear. The V and J ends lost 4 bases and 5 bases respectively, with 9 bases between them. Germline lookup yields CDR1 ENHRY and CDR2 SYGVKD. CDR3 length: 13 amino acids. CDR3 protein: CAISAAEYQPQHF. The CDR3 nucleotides read TGTGCCATCAGTGCAGCAGAGTATCAGCCCCAGCATTTT.

The V gene is TRBV6-1, the J gene TRBJ2-5, with D possibly being TRBD1 (5 bases). The ends were cut back, 8 bases at V and 5 bases at J, with 18 bases in the middle. The CDR3 extends over 14 amino acids. The germline gives CDR1 MNHNS, CDR2 SASEGT. The CDR3 protein is CASVDNRQYETQYF. The DNA of the CDR3 is TGTGCCAGCGTGGACAACCGCCAGTATGAGACCCAGTACTTC.

This chain links TRBV6-1 with TRBJ2-6; TRBD2 is a possible D gene (6 bases). The CDR3 has 15 residues. CDR1 MNHNS and CDR2 SASEGT come from the germline V gene. V gave up 5 bases and J gave up 0 bases, with 8 bases separating them. The CDR3 region has the DNA TGTGCCAGCAGTCCAGCGGGCTCTGGGGCCAACGTCCTGACTTTC. It translates to CASSPAGSGANVLTF.

Comment on this clone: Other DNA sequences within the sample encode an identical CDR3. The chain carries TRBV18 and TRBJ2-5, with unresolved D. V lost 3 bases and J 2 bases, leaving 1 base between the germline ends. The length of the CDR3 is 11 residues. Germline V gene sequence: CDR1 KGHSH, CDR2 LQKENI. The CDR3 DNA is TGTGCCAGCTCACCTCAAGAGACCCAGTACTTC. It codes for CASSPQETQYF.

This rearrangement joins TRBV7-8 to TRBJ1-2; D is unclear. Trimming cost V 2 bases and J 4 bases, with 8 bases left between them. CDR1 is SGHVS and CDR2 is FQNEAQ in the germline V gene. The CDR3 length is 13 residues. In nucleotides, the CDR3 is TGTGCCAGCAGCTTAATTAAAATCTATGGCTACACCTTC. Its protein is CASSLIKIYGYTF. Full variable domain (outside the CDR3, taken from reference TRBV7-8 and TRBJ1-2): GAGVSQSPRYKVAKRGQDVALRCDPISGHVSLFWYQQALGQGPEFLTYFQNEAQLDKSGLPSDRFFAERPEGSVSTLKIQRTQQEDSAVYLCASSLIKIYGYTFGSGTRLTVV.

This chain uses TRBV9 with TRBJ2-5; 9 nucleotides agree with TRBD2. The germline CDR1 and CDR2 sequences are SGDLS and YYNGEE. This CDR3 has 16 amino acids. V gave up 7 bases and J gave up 5 bases; unmatched junction bases: 15. The CDR3 DNA is TGTGCCAGCTCCCTGACCCCCGGGCGGGGGGGGGAGACCCAGTACTTC. It yields the protein CASSLTPGRGGETQYF. Based on the CDR3 plus reference TRBV9 and TRBJ2-5, the full variable domain is DSGVTQTPKHLITATGQRVTLRCSPRSGDLSVYWYQQSLDQGLQFLIQYYNGEERAKGNILERFSAQQFPDLHSELNLSSLELGDSALYFCASSLTPGRGGETQYFGPGTRLLVL.

The V and J genes are TRBV30 and TRBJ2-2; D tentatively fits TRBD1 or TRBD2 (6 bases each). This CDR3 has 15 amino acids. Germline assignment: CDR1 GTSNPN and CDR2 SVGIG (reference sequence). Trimming cost V 1 base and J 6 bases, with 15 bases left between them. CDR3 sequence (DNA): TGTGCCTGGAGTGGGCACTACGGGGGCGCCGGGGAGCTGTTTTTT. Translated: CAWSGHYGGAGELFF. The full variable domain, completed using reference TRBV30 and TRBJ2-2, is SQTIHQWPATLVQPVGSPLSLECTVEGTSNPNLYWYRQAAGRGLQLLFYSVGIGQISSEVPQNLSASRPQDRQFILSSKKLLLSDSGFYLCAWSGHYGGAGELFFGEGSRLTVL.

This clone was observed a handful of times. The V gene is TRBV7-2, the J gene TRBJ2-2; TRBD2 matches at 12 bases. The CDR3 covers 16 residues. Germline V gene sequence: CDR1 SGHTA, CDR2 FQGNSA. J gave up 3 bases and V 4 bases, and 3 bases lay outside the gene matches. The CDR3 region is CASSSSGRADTGELFF. The CDR3 DNA reads TGTGCCAGCAGCTCTAGCGGGAGGGCCGACACCGGGGAGCTGTTTTTT.

The rearrangement links TRBV30 to TRBJ1-2, with TRBD1 matching 7 bases. Germline loops: CDR1 GTSNPN, CDR2 SVGIG (reference sequence). V shed 2 bases and J 4 bases; nucleotides not matched to a gene: 7. The CDR3 runs to 14 residues. CDR3 coding DNA: TGTGCCTGGAGTCTCCAGGGGGGACCCTATGGCTACACCTTC. Translated, it gives CAWSLQGGPYGYTF.

The V gene is TRBV2, the J gene TRBJ2-6; 8 bases match TRBD1. The CDR3 totals 16 residues. The germline gives CDR1 SNHLY, CDR2 FYNNEI. V lost 9 bases to trimming and J lost 0 bases; unmatched junction nucleotides: 7. This chain's CDR3 is CASHGQGNSGANVLTF. CDR3 coding DNA: TGTGCCAGTCACGGACAGGGAAACTCTGGGGCCAACGTCCTGACTTTC.

CDR3 bases: TGTGCCAGCAGAAGGGGGACCGAGAGCTCCTACAATGAGCAGTTCTTC. Protein product: CASRRGTESSYNEQFF. The chain uses TRBV5-4 and TRBJ2-1; perhaps TRBD1 as D (6 bases). Trimming took 5 bases from V and 0 from J, leaving 15 bases between them. This CDR3 has 16 amino acids. Germline V gene sequence: CDR1 SGHNT, CDR2 YYREEE (reference sequence).

The rearrangement uses TRBV5-1 and TRBJ2-5; D could derive from TRBD1 or TRBD2 (6 bases each). Deletions cut 0 bases from V and 5 bases from J, with 14 bases between. In germline, CDR1 is SGHRS, CDR2 YFSETQ. The CDR3 runs 15 residues. Here the CDR3 reads CASSLVVRGLETQYF. The DNA for the CDR3 is TGCGCCAGCAGCTTGGTTGTCAGGGGACTGGAGACCCAGTACTTC.

The chain carries TRBV7-9 and TRBJ2-2, with 8 bases fitting TRBD2. V trimming: 2 bases; J trimming: 6 bases; junction bases outside the gene matches: 8. Germline V CDR1 and CDR2: SEHNR, FQNEAQ (reference sequence). The CDR3 runs 16 residues. CDR3 in amino acids: CASSLLVAGMAGELFF. The CDR3 DNA follows: TGTGCCAGCAGCTTATTGGTAGCGGGAATGGCCGGGGAGCTGTTTTTT.

V gene TRBV19 combines with J gene TRBJ1-4; D gene uncertain. CDR1 LNHDA and CDR2 SQIVND come from the germline V gene (reference sequence). V was cut by 4 bases and J by 15 bases, with 18 bases left in between. The CDR3 contains 13 residues. CDR3 coding DNA: TGTGCCAGTAGTAAGGGTTATCTCCAGGAGGTGTTTTTT. It specifies CASSKGYLQEVFF.

The chain employs TRBV29-1 and TRBJ2-7; tentatively, D is TRBD1 or TRBD2 (5 bases each). Germline V gene sequence: CDR1 SQVTM, CDR2 ANQGSEA. V lost 0 bases and J 2 bases, leaving 8 bases between the germline ends. This CDR3 is 13 amino acids long. The CDR3 region has the DNA TGCAGCGTTGAAGATTGGGGGACCTACGAGCAGTACTTC. Amino acids: CSVEDWGTYEQYF.

The table lists this clone with a count of one. CDR3 coding DNA: TGTGCCAGTAGTACCCAAGGGGCAGCGGCAGATACGCAGTATTTT. Translation gives CASSTQGAAADTQYF. The J gene is TRBJ2-3, the V gene TRBV19; D could derive from TRBD1 or TRBD2 (5 bases each). Trimming stripped 4 bases from V and 4 bases from J, with 15 bases between. Germline V gene sequence: CDR1 LNHDA, CDR2 SQIVND (reference sequence). The CDR3 extends over 15 amino acids.

This chain uses TRBV4-1 with TRBJ1-1; D uncertain. The CDR3 is 16 residues long. The germline V gene has CDR1 MGHRA and CDR2 YSYEKL. Trimming took 0 bases from V and 3 from J, leaving 14 bases between them. The CDR3 protein is CASSQDGLPVDTEAFF. The DNA for the CDR3 is TGCGCCAGCAGCCAAGATGGTTTGCCCGTAGACACTGAAGCTTTCTTT.

The chain carries TRBV6-6 and TRBJ2-7, with D perhaps being TRBD1 or TRBD2 (5 bases each). V lost 4 bases and J 6 bases, leaving 10 bases between the germline ends. The CDR3 is 12 amino acids. Looked up from germline, CDR1 is MNHNY and CDR2 is SVGAGI (reference sequence). This CDR3 is CASSSPGGEQYF. The CDR3 DNA reads TGTGCCAGCAGTTCCCCTGGGGGCGAGCAGTACTTC.

This chain links TRBV19 with TRBJ2-7, with TRBD2 matching over 10 bases. Germline values: CDR1 LNHDA, CDR2 SQIVND (reference sequence). Unmatched junction bases numbered 14, after V lost 3 bases and J lost 3 bases. The CDR3 sequence is 18 residues long. CDR3 amino acids: CASSIQILLAGDRYEQYF. CDR3 sequence (DNA): TGTGCCAGTAGTATCCAAATATTGCTAGCGGGAGATCGCTACGAGCAGTACTTC.